A selection of T cell receptor beta chains follows, all from one sample in a study of beta chain features in type 1 diabetes. Method: immunoSEQ multiplex PCR; TCRdb's copy keeps in-frame clones and lacks some. In the table there are roughly 150,000 clones, around 8% of which are singletons. Material: central memory CD4+ T cells from blood. These receptors were collected from a woman in her thirties or forties with type 1 diabetes. The CDR3 runs from the conserved cysteine through the conserved F or W. The D gene is left open where the match is weak. Part of the rows lack a size; the others show once, few, many or a class for expanded clones.

d_call	v_call	clone_size	j_call	cdr3_aa	cdr3_nt
-	TRBV4-2	-	TRBJ2-7	CASSQDRVWQYF	TGTGCCAGCAGCCAAGATCGGGTTTGGCAGTACTTC
-	TRBV13	few	TRBJ1-1	CASSPRGGNTEAFF	TGTGCCAGCAGCCCGCGAGGGGGGAACACTGAAGCTTTCTTT
TRBD1	TRBV7-8	few	TRBJ2-6	CASTPSTGAGANVLTF	TGTGCCAGTACCCCGTCGACAGGGGCCGGGGCCAACGTCCTGACTTTC
TRBD2	TRBV19	few	TRBJ2-1	CASRTTRGGSNEQFF	TGTGCCAGTCGGACTACACGGGGGGGCAGTAATGAGCAGTTCTTC
-	TRBV29-1	many	TRBJ1-3	CSAGGEEGTGNTIYF	TGCAGCGCTGGGGGCGAAGAAGGAACTGGAAACACCATATATTTT
-	TRBV9	few	TRBJ2-2	CASSPGQNTGELFF	TGTGCCAGCTCACCGGGACAGAACACCGGGGAGCTGTTTTTT
-	TRBV4-2	few	TRBJ2-6	CASSQDLGRGANVLTF	TGTGCCAGCAGCCAAGATTTGGGGAGAGGGGCCAACGTCCTGACTTTC
TRBD2	TRBV7-9	-	TRBJ2-1	CASSSQRERGGEQFF	TGTGCCAGCAGCTCCCAGCGGGAGCGGGGGGGTGAGCAGTTCTTC
-	TRBV7-6	few	TRBJ2-1	CASSPSNRVNEQFF	TGTGCCAGCAGCCCAAGTAACAGGGTCAATGAGCAGTTCTTC
TRBD1	TRBV7-2	-	TRBJ1-5	CASSRQGPRSRQPQHF	TGTGCCAGCAGCCGACAGGGGCCCAGGAGTCGTCAGCCCCAGCATTTT
TRBD1	TRBV5-1	-	TRBJ1-1	CASSLQQGDTEAFF	TGCGCCAGCAGCTTGCAACAGGGGGACACTGAAGCTTTCTTT
TRBD1	TRBV7-3	-	TRBJ2-3	CASSLTGQGAADTQYF	TGTGCCAGCAGCTTAACCGGACAGGGGGCCGCAGATACGCAGTATTTT
-	TRBV7-3	few	TRBJ2-1	CASSLVGRRGSGEQFF	TGTGCCAGCAGCTTAGTGGGTCGGCGGGGTTCAGGTGAGCAGTTCTTC
TRBD2	TRBV10-3	many	TRBJ2-3	CAIASGVSSTDTQYF	TGTGCCATCGCTAGCGGGGTCTCTAGCACAGATACGCAGTATTTT
-	TRBV19	few	TRBJ2-1	CASKGGASSYNEQFF	TGTGCCAGTAAAGGCGGGGCTTCCTCCTACAATGAGCAGTTCTTC
TRBD1	TRBV11-3	-	TRBJ2-7	CASSFRPVGQVSYEQYF	TGTGCCAGCAGCTTCCGGCCGGTCGGACAGGTCTCCTACGAGCAGTACTTC
TRBD1	TRBV11-1	-	TRBJ2-5	CASSPNGAQGIGETQYF	TGTGCCAGCAGCCCCAACGGGGCACAGGGGATAGGGGAGACCCAGTACTTC
TRBD1	TRBV28	few	TRBJ2-6	CASSSGGSGANVLTF	TGTGCCAGCAGCTCAGGGGGCTCCGGGGCCAACGTCCTGACTTTC
-	TRBV28	-	TRBJ1-2	CASNALSRPYGYTF	TGTGCCAGCAACGCCCTCTCTAGGCCCTATGGCTACACCTTC
-	TRBV28	few	TRBJ1-5	CASSLSGQRNQPQHF	TGTGCCAGCAGTTTGTCAGGACAGCGCAATCAGCCCCAGCATTTT
-	TRBV25-1	-	TRBJ2-3	CASSEWGPDTQYF	TGTGCCAGCAGTGAATGGGGGCCCGATACGCAGTATTTT
TRBD1	TRBV7-3	few	TRBJ2-1	CASSLKVGTAYNEQFF	TGTGCCAGCAGCTTAAAAGTGGGGACAGCCTACAATGAGCAGTTCTTC